The clone carrying this TCR beta chain came up many times. The sample belongs to a study of T cells in Graves' hyperthyroidism and ophthalmopathy. Trimming took 4 bases from V and 0 from J, leaving 7 bases between them. The V gene's germline CDR1 is KGHDR and CDR2 SFDVKD. The CDR3 runs 14 residues. There were TCR beta CDR3 regions amplified from RNA transcripts. First-round RT-PCR targeting the TCR CDR3 was performed with the HTBI primer set. TCRdb itself ran the multiplex PCR reads through MiXCR, one entry per CDR3 protein. The sample lists over 550,000 distinct CDR3 sequences, over 15% occurring once.

The rearrangement uses TRBV24-1 and TRBJ2-3; D unclear. This TCR derives from a woman between 18 and 29 years old with Graves' hyperthyroidism. The sequenced sample was blood. CDR3 nucleotide sequence: TGTGCCACCAGTGAGCTAGGAAGCACAGATACGCAGTATTTT. Encoded protein: CATSELGSTDTQYF.